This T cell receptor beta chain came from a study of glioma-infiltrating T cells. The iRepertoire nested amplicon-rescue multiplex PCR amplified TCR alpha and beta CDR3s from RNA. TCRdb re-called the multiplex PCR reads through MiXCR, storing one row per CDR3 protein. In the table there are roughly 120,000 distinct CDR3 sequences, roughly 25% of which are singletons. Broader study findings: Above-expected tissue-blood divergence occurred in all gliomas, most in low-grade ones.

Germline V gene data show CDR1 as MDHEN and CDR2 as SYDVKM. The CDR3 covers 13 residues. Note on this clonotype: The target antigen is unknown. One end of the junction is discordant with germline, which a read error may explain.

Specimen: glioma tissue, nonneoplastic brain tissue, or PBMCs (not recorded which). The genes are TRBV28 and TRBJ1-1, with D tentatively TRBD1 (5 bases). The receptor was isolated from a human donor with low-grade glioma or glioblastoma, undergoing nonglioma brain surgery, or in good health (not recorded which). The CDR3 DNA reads TGTGCCAGCAGTTTATTAGGTGGGACTGAGGCTTTCTTT. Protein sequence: CASSLLGGTEAFF.